This TCR beta chain was sequenced in a study of cytomegalovirus exposure and HLA in healthy donors. The PCR was carried out with 60 Vbeta primers and 13 Jbeta primers. Libraries were prepared by immunoSEQ multiplex PCR; TCRdb keeps only in-frame clonotypes and omits some of them. The repertoire holds 130,000 or so clones, with 70% to 85% as singletons. This CDR3 contains 16 residues. Trimming cost V 0 bases and J 2 bases; bases outside gene matches: 2. CDR1 is MGHRA and CDR2 is YSYEKL in the germline V gene. The sequencing sample was made of PBMCs. The chain recombines TRBV4-1 with TRBJ2-3; 10 bases are a match to TRBD1. The receptor was isolated from a woman between 18 and 29 years old in good health and CMV-seropositive. CDR3 region: CASSQEDRGVTDTQYF. The CDR3 nucleotides read TGCGCCAGCAGCCAAGAGGACAGGGGGGTCACAGATACGCAGTATTTT.